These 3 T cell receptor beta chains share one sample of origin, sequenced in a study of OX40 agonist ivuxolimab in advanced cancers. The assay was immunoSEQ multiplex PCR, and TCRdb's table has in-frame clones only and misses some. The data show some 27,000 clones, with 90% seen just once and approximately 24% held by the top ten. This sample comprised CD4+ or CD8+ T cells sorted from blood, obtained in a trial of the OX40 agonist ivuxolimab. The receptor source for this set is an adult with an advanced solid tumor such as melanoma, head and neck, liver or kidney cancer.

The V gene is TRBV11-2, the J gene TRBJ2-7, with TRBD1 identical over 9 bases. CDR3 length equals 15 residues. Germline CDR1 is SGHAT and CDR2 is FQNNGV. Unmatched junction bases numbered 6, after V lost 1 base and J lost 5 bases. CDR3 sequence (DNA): TGTGCCAGCAGCTTAGGGTGGGACAGGGTGAACGAGCAGTACTTC. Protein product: CASSLGWDRVNEQYF.

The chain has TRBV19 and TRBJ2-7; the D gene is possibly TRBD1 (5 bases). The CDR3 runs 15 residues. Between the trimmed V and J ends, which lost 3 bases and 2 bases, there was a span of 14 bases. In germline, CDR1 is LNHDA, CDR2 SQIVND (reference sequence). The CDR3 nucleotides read TGTGCCAGTAGTATCAGTCCAGGGATCGCCTACGAGCAGTACTTC. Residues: CASSISPGIAYEQYF.

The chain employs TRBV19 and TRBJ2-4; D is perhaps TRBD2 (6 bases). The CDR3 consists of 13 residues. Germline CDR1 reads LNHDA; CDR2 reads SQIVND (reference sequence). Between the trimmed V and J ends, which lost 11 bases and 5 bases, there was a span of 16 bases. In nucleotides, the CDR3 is TGTGCCTCCAGACGGGGGTTTGAAAACATTCAGTACTTC. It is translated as CASRRGFENIQYF.